The clone carrying this T cell receptor (beta chain) was counted once. The sample comes from a study of PD-1 blockade in classical Hodgkin lymphoma. The data were produced by immunoSEQ multiplex PCR, yet TCRdb's version contains in-frame clones alone and is incomplete. Of 50,000 or so clones in the sample, around 90% were seen once. Each patient experienced a relapse that followed autologous stem cell transplantation, and brentuximab vedotin exposure varied. The sample here was peripheral blood mononuclear cells (PBMCs), taken before the second cycle of nivolumab. The TCR was taken from a human donor with classical Hodgkin lymphoma.

CDR3 bases: TGTGCCAGCAGCTTGGCGGCTAGCGGGGACAATGAGCAGTTCTTC. Protein sequence: CASSLAASGDNEQFF. This chain connects TRBV5-6 to TRBJ2-1; 9 bases align to TRBD2. This CDR3 comprises 15 residues. J was trimmed by 5 bases and V by 0 bases; bases with no gene match: 3. Germline CDR1 SGHDT, CDR2 YYEEEE.